The 10 T cell receptor beta chains below were found in one sample sequenced in a study of T cell responses to AZD1222 COVID-19 vaccine. This table comes from immunoSEQ multiplex PCR, and its TCRdb copy is limited to in-frame clones, with some not included. The sample includes 150,000 to 200,000 clones, less than 95% seen only once; the top ten take approximately 0.64%. The material was peripheral blood, obtained on day 0 of AZD1222 vaccination. These receptors were taken from an adult in good health.

The V call is TRBV28, the J call TRBJ2-1, with TRBD2 matching over 12 bases. The germline V gene encodes CDR1 MDHEN and CDR2 SYDVKM. Trimming removed 3 bases from V and 5 bases from J; junction bases left unmatched: 8. The CDR3 contains 17 residues. CDR3: CASSFSYGLAGHNEQFF. The CDR3 DNA is TGTGCCAGCAGTTTTTCCTACGGACTAGCGGGACACAATGAGCAGTTCTTC.

The chain couples TRBV28 to TRBJ1-5; no clear D gene. This CDR3 comprises 12 residues. Trimming took off 5 bases at V and 0 bases at J, with 2 bases between the two ends. Germline lookup yields CDR1 MDHEN and CDR2 SYDVKM. CDR3 bases: TGTGCCAGCAGTGGTAGCAATCAGCCCCAGCATTTT. Its translation: CASSGSNQPQHF.

The J gene is TRBJ2-1, the V gene TRBV25-1, with 9 bases lining up with TRBD1. The germline V gene has CDR1 MGHDK and CDR2 SYGVNS. V shed 5 bases, J shed 6 bases, and the junction held 8 bases outside the gene matches. The CDR3 runs to 15 residues. This CDR3 is CASSQGQGYRNEQFF. The CDR3 DNA follows: TGTGCCAGCAGTCAGGGACAGGGTTATCGCAATGAGCAGTTCTTC.

On this clone: One junction end disagrees with the germline gene, perhaps due to a read error. V gene TRBV18 combines with J gene TRBJ2-1, with 11 nucleotides matching TRBD1. This CDR3 has 15 residues. Germline CDR1 KGHSH, CDR2 LQKENI. The CDR3 nucleotides are TGTGCCAGCTCACCGTGGGACAGGGGGTTTACTACCAAGGTCTTC. It encodes CASSPWDRGFTTKVF. The complete variable domain, with remaining parts taken from reference TRBV18 and TRBJ2-1, reads NAGVMQNPRHLVRRRGQEARLRCSPMKGHSHVYWYRQLPEEGLKFMVYLQKENIIDESGMPKERFSAEFPKEGPSILRIQQVVRGDSAAYFCASSPWDRGFTTKVFGPGTRLTVL.

This chain connects TRBV9 to TRBJ2-2, with D tentatively TRBD1 (5 bases). CDR1 is SGDLS, CDR2 YYNGEE, per germline. The CDR3 spans 14 residues. Trimming stripped 3 bases from V and 7 bases from J, with 13 bases between. As DNA, the CDR3 is TGTGCCAGCAGCGGCCGGACATCAGGCGGGGAGCTGTTTTTT. Protein product: CASSGRTSGGELFF.

The rearrangement uses TRBV5-1 and TRBJ1-5, with a weak D call TRBD1 (5 bases). The CDR3 consists of 15 residues. V lost 3 bases to trimming and J lost 0 bases, with 10 bases between them. Germline CDR1 reads SGHRS; CDR2 reads YFSETQ. CDR3 in amino acids: CASSWTPDSNQPQHF. The CDR3 DNA reads as TGCGCCAGCAGCTGGACACCTGATAGCAATCAGCCCCAGCATTTT.

The gene calls are TRBV19 and TRBJ1-1, with 7 bases aligning to TRBD1. The CDR3 length is 14 residues. After removal of 4 bases from V and 0 bases from J, the junction contained 2 bases not matched to a gene. Germline assignment: CDR1 LNHDA and CDR2 SQIVND (reference sequence). The CDR3 is CASSRGQLNTEAFF. CDR3 DNA sequence: TGTGCCAGTAGTAGGGGACAGCTGAACACTGAAGCTTTCTTT.

The V call is TRBV19, the J call TRBJ2-3, with TRBD1 matching 9 bases. V lost 5 bases, J lost 5 bases, and 8 bases stayed unmatched. The CDR3 has 15 residues. The germline V gene has CDR1 LNHDA and CDR2 SQIVND (reference sequence). The CDR3 protein is CASSAYRGQGDTQYF. The CDR3 DNA reads as TGTGCCAGTAGTGCATACAGGGGGCAAGGAGATACGCAGTATTTT.

CDR3 region: CASSSTGGNEKLFF. The CDR3 DNA reads as TGTGCCAGCAGCTCTACAGGGGGTAATGAAAAACTGTTTTTT. The chain carries TRBV7-9 and TRBJ1-4; 8 bases are a match to TRBD1. The germline CDR1 and CDR2 sequences are SEHNR and FQNEAQ (reference sequence). The CDR3 contains 14 residues. With 4 bases clipped from V and 4 bases from J, the junction kept 2 bases outside the gene matches.

The J gene is TRBJ2-7, the V gene TRBV28; TRBD2 aligns across 7 bases. The CDR3 loop spans 14 amino acids. CDR1 MDHEN and CDR2 SYDVKM come from the germline V gene. V gave up 6 bases and J gave up 7 bases; unmatched junction bases: 12. In DNA form, the CDR3 reads TGTGCCAGCAGCCCCCAAGGGACTATACCTGAGCAGTACTTC. It translates to CASSPQGTIPEQYF.